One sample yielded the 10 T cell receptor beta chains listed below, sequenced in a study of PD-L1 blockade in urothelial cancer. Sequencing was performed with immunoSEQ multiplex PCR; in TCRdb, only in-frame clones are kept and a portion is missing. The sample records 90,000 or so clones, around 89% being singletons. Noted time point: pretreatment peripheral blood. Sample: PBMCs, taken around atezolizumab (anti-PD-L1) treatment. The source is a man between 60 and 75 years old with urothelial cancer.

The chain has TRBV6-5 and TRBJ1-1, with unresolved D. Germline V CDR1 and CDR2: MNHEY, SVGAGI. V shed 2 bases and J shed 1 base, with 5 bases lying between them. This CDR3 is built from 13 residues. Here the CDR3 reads CASSYGRNTEAFF. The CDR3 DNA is TGTGCCAGCAGTTACGGGAGGAACACTGAAGCTTTCTTT.

CDR3 DNA: TGTGCCAGCAGTAAGACAGGGGTGGGTTACGAGCAGTACTTC. This codes for CASSKTGVGYEQYF. This sequence joins TRBV6-1 and TRBJ2-7, with 8 bases identical to TRBD1. The CDR3 extends over 14 amino acids. Germline V gene lookup returns CDR1 MNHNS and CDR2 SASEGT. The V and J ends lost 5 bases and 4 bases, in that order; junction bases with no gene match: 7.

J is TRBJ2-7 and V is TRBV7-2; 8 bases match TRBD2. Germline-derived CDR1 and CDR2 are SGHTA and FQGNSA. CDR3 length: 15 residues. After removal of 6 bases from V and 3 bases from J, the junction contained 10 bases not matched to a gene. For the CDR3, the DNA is TGTGCCAGCAGTCACGGACTAGCCGCCTACTACGAGCAGTACTTC. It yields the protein CASSHGLAAYYEQYF.

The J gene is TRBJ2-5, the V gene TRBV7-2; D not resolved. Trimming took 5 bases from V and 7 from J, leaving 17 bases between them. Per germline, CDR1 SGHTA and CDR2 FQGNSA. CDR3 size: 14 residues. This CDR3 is CASSGPQSYGTQYF. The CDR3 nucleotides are TGTGCCAGCAGCGGGCCCCAATCGTATGGGACCCAGTACTTC.

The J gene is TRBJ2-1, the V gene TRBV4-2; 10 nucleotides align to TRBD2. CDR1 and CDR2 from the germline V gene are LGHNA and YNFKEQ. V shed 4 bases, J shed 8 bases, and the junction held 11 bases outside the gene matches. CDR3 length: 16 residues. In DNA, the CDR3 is TGTGCCAGCAGCCCCCAGGGAGCGGGAGGGCCAGATGAGCAGTTCTTC. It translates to CASSPQGAGGPDEQFF.

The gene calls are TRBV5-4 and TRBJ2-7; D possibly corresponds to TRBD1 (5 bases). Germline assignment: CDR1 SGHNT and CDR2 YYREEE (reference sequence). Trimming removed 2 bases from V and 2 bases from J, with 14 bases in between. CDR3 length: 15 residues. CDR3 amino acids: CASSFIPGATYEQYF. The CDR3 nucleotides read TGTGCCAGCAGCTTTATCCCTGGGGCTACCTACGAGCAGTACTTC. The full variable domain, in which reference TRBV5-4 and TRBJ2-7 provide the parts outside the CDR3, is ETGVTQSPTHLIKTRGQQVTLRCSSQSGHNTVSWYQQALGQGPQFIFQYYREEENGRGNFPPRFSGLQFPNYSSELNVNALELDDSALYLCASSFIPGATYEQYFGPGTRLTVT.

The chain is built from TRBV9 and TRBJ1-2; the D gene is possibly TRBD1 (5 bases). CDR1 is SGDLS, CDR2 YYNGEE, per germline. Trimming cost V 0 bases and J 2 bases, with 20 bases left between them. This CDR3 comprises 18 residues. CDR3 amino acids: CASSVASRPREVNYGYTF. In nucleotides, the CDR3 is TGTGCCAGCAGCGTAGCATCGAGGCCCAGGGAGGTGAACTATGGCTACACCTTC.

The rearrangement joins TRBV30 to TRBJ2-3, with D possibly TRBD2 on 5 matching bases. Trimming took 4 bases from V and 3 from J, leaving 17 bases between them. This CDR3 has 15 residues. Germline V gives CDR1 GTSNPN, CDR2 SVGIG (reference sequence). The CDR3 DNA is TGTGCCTGGAAAGAACTTTCGGGGTGGACAGATACGCAGTATTTT. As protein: CAWKELSGWTDTQYF.

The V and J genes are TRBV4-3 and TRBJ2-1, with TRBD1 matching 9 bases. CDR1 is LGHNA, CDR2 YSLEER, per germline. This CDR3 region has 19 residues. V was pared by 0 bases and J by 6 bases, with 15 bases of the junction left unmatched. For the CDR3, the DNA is TGCGCCAGCAGCCAAGAAGGACAGGGGATTGTCGCGGAGGCCAATGAGCAGTTCTTC. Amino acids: CASSQEGQGIVAEANEQFF.

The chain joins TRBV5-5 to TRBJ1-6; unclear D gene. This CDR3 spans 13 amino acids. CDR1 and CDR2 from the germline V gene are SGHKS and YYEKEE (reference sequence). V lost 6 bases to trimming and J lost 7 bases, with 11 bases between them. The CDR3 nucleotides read TGTGCCAGCACTCTAAGTTTGAATTCACCCCTCCACTTT. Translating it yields CASTLSLNSPLHF.